This TCR beta chain was observed in a study of CD8+ T cells in alopecia areata. Following extraction, RNA underwent reverse transcription to cDNA, which served as the sequencing template. Profiled with immunoSEQ multiplex PCR; TCRdb holds only in-frame clones, not every one. This table has over 90,000 clones, roughly half appearing once. Trimming cost V 7 bases and J 11 bases; bases outside gene matches: 14. The germline V gene has CDR1 SQVTM and CDR2 ANQGSEA. The length of the CDR3 is 13 residues. In its sample, this clone was seen a few times. The origin of this receptor is a human donor in good health. The chain combines TRBV29-1 with TRBJ2-7; 10 bases line up with TRBD1. Sequenced input: CD4+ T cells sorted from blood. CDR3 amino acids: CSAQKGGQGKEYF. CDR3 coding DNA: TGCAGCGCGCAGAAGGGGGGACAGGGGAAGGAGTACTTC.